Presented here are 5 T cell receptor beta chains from one specimen sequenced in a study of blood T cell repertoires in COVID-19 (dated by TCRdb to about 2020). Library creation used the immunoSEQ multiplex PCR assay. The table was pulled from immuneACCESS by TCRdb, which kept in-frame rearrangements only. Such tables lose some clones; where checked, under half of the loss comes from unresolved V genes, and the rest has no known cause. The sample contains under 250,000 clones, roughly nine tenths of them found a single time. The ten top clones hold roughly 1.6% of the sample. Sequences were obtained from peripheral blood. The receptors derive from a woman aged 55-69 years who had recovered from COVID-19.

The chain carries TRBV6-5 and TRBJ2-7, with D possibly matching TRBD2 (5 bases). From germline, CDR1 is MNHEY and CDR2 SVGAGI. V was shortened by 9 bases and J by 4 bases, with 16 bases between the two germline ends. The CDR3 runs to 13 residues. The DNA of the CDR3 is TGTGCCAGTATACTAGGGAACTATTACGAGCAGTACTTC. This gives the protein CASILGNYYEQYF.

This sequence joins TRBV3-1 (or the pseudogene TRBV3-2) and TRBJ2-1; 8 bases align to TRBD2. Germline CDR1 LGHDT, CDR2 YNNKEL (reference sequence). The V gene end was trimmed by 3 bases and the J gene end by 7 bases; junction bases not matched to a gene: 14. This CDR3 has 17 residues. The CDR3 loop is CASSQVGVAGTKNEQFF. The CDR3 bases are TGTGCCAGCAGCCAGGTGGGGGTAGCGGGGACTAAGAATGAGCAGTTCTTC.

The chain is built from TRBV9 and TRBJ1-4; TRBD1 matches 12 bases. Germline trimming cut 4 bases from V and 8 bases from J; bases unmatched to any gene: 9. The CDR3 runs 16 residues. The germline V gene encodes CDR1 SGDLS and CDR2 YYNGEE. The CDR3, as DNA: TGTGCCAGCAGCCCGGGACAGGGGGCCCGGAGAGAAAAACTGTTTTTT. Translation gives CASSPGQGARREKLFF.

The J gene is TRBJ1-2, the V gene TRBV9; the D is unclear. The CDR3 is 16 residues long. The V gene's germline CDR1 is SGDLS and CDR2 YYNGEE. V lost 2 bases and J 4 bases, leaving 18 bases between the germline ends. The CDR3 is CASSVKREEGGYGYTF. Written as DNA, the CDR3 is TGTGCCAGCAGCGTCAAAAGGGAGGAGGGCGGCTATGGCTACACCTTC.

The rearrangement uses TRBV3-1 (or the pseudogene TRBV3-2) and TRBJ1-3; D is unclear. The CDR3 sequence is 15 residues long. Trimming removed 1 base from V and 0 bases from J, with 7 bases in between. Per the germline V gene, CDR1 is LGHDT and CDR2 is YNNKEL (reference sequence). CDR3 region: CASSQVYYSGNTIYF. The DNA for the CDR3 is TGTGCCAGCAGCCAAGTATACTACTCTGGAAACACCATATATTTT.